This TCR beta chain was sequenced during a study of T cells in narcolepsy (dated by TCRdb to 2017 to 2018). Study-level background: Patients with narcolepsy type 1 or type 2 (NT1, NT2) were enrolled in the study together with healthy control donors. The study used TCR Vbeta sequencing to track clonotypes in blood and CSF while looking for autoreactive T cells in narcolepsy patients that target self-antigens of hypocretin neurons (hypocretin, TRIB2). The investigation overall reported the following: In plots comparing CSF and blood CD4+ T cell clonotypes from the same patient, HCRT-specific and TRIB2-specific autoreactive clonotypes were highlighted. According to the report, autoreactive clonotypes were detected serially in the blood of the same patients and of different patients, but not in healthy controls.

Cerebrospinal fluid T cells from patients were expanded in vitro, after which CD4+ or CD8+ T cells were sorted for TCR Vbeta sequencing. As to this clone: Its target antigen remains unknown. The record has no base qualities; no much larger clone is one base away.

Receptors were amplified or captured by the immunoSEQ multiplex PCR assay. The study's own analysis went as follows. For paired CSF and blood samples, clonotype sharing was given as the percentage of all CSF clonotypes that were also present in blood. TCRdb retrieved this table from immuneACCESS and kept in-frame rearrangements only. Not all clones are present; in checked studies, unresolved V genes account for under half, and no reason is known for the remainder. D and trimming come from the DNA, and the V and J calls and clone size come from that table. This sample holds some 1,700 clones; 20% to 30% were observed only once. The top ten hold 14% of the sample. The specimen was cultured CD4+ T cells from cerebrospinal fluid. The clonotype was recovered from a human donor with narcolepsy.

The CDR3 protein is CASSLGIGSGSPLHF. The DNA sequence is as follows: TGTGCCAGCAGCTTGGGTATAGGTAGCGGATCACCCCTCCACTTT. The V gene is TRBV7-3 and the J gene is TRBJ1-6; the D gene lacks a confident call. The CDR3, from cysteine to phenylalanine, totals 15 residues. Solely the CDR3 DNA is kept, with 45 bases framed from the first base. V is pared back by 3 bases and J by 10 bases, with 16 bases lying between the germline termini. CDR1 and CDR2, per the germline V gene, are SGHTA and FQGTGA.